The 9 T cell receptor beta chains given below trace back to one sample, sequenced in a study of shared clonotypes between healthy human individuals. TCRdb keeps only in-frame clones here, not all; method: immunoSEQ multiplex PCR. There are about 2,100,000 clones in the sample; roughly 91% occur only once, and 1.5% to 2% lies in the top ten. CD45RO-negative cells were positively selected for CCR7, leaving out terminally differentiated effector memory CD45RA+ cells. The material sequenced was naive CD8+ T cells from PBMCs. The receptors were sampled from a man between 18 and 29 years old in good health. Some clones in this sample may be carry-over from other donors' samples.

The chain is built from TRBV19 and TRBJ2-1; TRBD2 agrees at 13 bases. CDR3 length: 16 amino acids. Germline lookup yields CDR1 LNHDA and CDR2 SQIVND (reference sequence). Trimming at V came to 3 bases and at J to 4 bases, leaving 3 bases not matched to a gene. The CDR3 protein is CASSMTSGRTYNEQFF. DNA for the CDR3: TGTGCCAGTAGTATGACTAGCGGGAGGACGTACAATGAGCAGTTCTTC. Full variable domain (missing parts from reference TRBV19 and TRBJ2-1): DGGITQSPKYLFRKEGQNVTLSCEQNLNHDAMYWYRQDPGQGLRLIYYSQIVNDFQKGDIAEGYSVSREKKESFPLTVTSAQKNPTAFYLCASSMTSGRTYNEQFFGPGTRLTVL.

V and J are TRBV13 and TRBJ2-2; TRBD1 aligns across 7 bases. After removal of 6 bases from V and 4 bases from J, the junction contained 14 bases not matched to a gene. CDR3 length: 17 residues. Germline CDR1 and CDR2: PRHDT and FYEKMQ (reference sequence). Written as DNA, the CDR3 is TGTGCCAGCAGTACAGACAGGGATAAGAATGGCACCGGGGAGCTGTTTTTT. Its protein product is CASSTDRDKNGTGELFF.

This chain joins TRBV7-8 and TRBJ2-7; 14 bases agree with TRBD2. This CDR3 spans 16 amino acids. The germline gives CDR1 SGHVS, CDR2 FQNEAQ. Unmatched junction bases numbered 9, after V lost 5 bases and J lost 6 bases. The CDR3 loop reads CASSPLSGTSGSEQYF. The CDR3 bases are TGTGCCAGCAGCCCACTTTCTGGGACTAGCGGGAGCGAGCAGTACTTC.

The chain combines TRBV7-6 with TRBJ2-2, with D unclear. This CDR3 has 13 residues. Per the germline V gene, CDR1 is SGHVS and CDR2 is FNYEAQ. V dropped 5 bases and J dropped 6 bases, with 10 bases sitting between them. CDR3 DNA: TGTGCCAGCAGCCCCCTCCCCGCCGGGGAGCTGTTTTTT. Amino acids: CASSPLPAGELFF.

The chain employs TRBV4-1 and TRBJ2-3; no reliable D call. Per the germline V gene, CDR1 is MGHRA and CDR2 is YSYEKL. V shed 2 bases and J shed 0 bases, with 12 bases lying between them. The CDR3 loop spans 16 amino acids. CDR3 DNA sequence: TGCGCCAGCAGCCAACCTCTTACGGCTAGCACAGATACGCAGTATTTT. Its translation is CASSQPLTASTDTQYF.

This chain uses TRBV7-9 with TRBJ1-1; TRBD1 is a possible D gene (6 bases). Germline lookup yields CDR1 SEHNR and CDR2 FQNEAQ (reference sequence). Trimming pared 0 bases from V and 4 bases from J, leaving 9 bases between. This CDR3 spans 14 amino acids. DNA for the CDR3: TGTGCCAGCAGCTTAGCGGTCAGGGGCACTGAAGCTTTCTTT. Translating it yields CASSLAVRGTEAFF. The entire variable domain, with the rest obtained from reference TRBV7-9 and TRBJ1-1, is as follows: DTGVSQNPRHKITKRGQNVTFRCDPISEHNRLYWYRQTLGQGPEFLTYFQNEAQLEKSRLLSDRFSAERPKGSFSTLEIQRTEQGDSAMYLCASSLAVRGTEAFFGQGTRLTVV.

V usage is TRBV28 and J usage is TRBJ1-2; D gene uncertain. The germline CDR1 and CDR2 sequences are MDHEN and SYDVKM. The CDR3 runs to 13 residues. The V gene lost 4 bases and the J gene lost 4 bases, with 10 bases spanning the gap. The CDR3 DNA reads as TGTGCCAGCAGTTGGGGATTGCGCTATGGCTACACCTTC. It codes for CASSWGLRYGYTF.

The rearrangement joins TRBV25-1 to TRBJ2-5; TRBD1 or TRBD2 may be the D gene (5 bases each). CDR3 length: 12 amino acids. Trimming cost V 9 bases and J 1 base, with 9 bases left between them. Germline assignment: CDR1 MGHDK and CDR2 SYGVNS. The CDR3 spells CASSGTQETQYF. As DNA, the CDR3 is TGTGCCAGTTCCGGGACCCAAGAGACCCAGTACTTC.

This clone was found once. This sequence joins TRBV7-9 and TRBJ1-2, with TRBD1 as a possible D gene (5 bases). This CDR3 has 14 amino acids. CDR1 and CDR2 from the germline V gene are SEHNR and FQNEAQ (reference sequence). V lost 1 base to trimming and J lost 5 bases, with 11 bases between them. CDR3 loop: CASSLGQPFYGYTF. DNA of the CDR3: TGTGCCAGCAGCTTAGGACAGCCGTTTTATGGCTACACCTTC.